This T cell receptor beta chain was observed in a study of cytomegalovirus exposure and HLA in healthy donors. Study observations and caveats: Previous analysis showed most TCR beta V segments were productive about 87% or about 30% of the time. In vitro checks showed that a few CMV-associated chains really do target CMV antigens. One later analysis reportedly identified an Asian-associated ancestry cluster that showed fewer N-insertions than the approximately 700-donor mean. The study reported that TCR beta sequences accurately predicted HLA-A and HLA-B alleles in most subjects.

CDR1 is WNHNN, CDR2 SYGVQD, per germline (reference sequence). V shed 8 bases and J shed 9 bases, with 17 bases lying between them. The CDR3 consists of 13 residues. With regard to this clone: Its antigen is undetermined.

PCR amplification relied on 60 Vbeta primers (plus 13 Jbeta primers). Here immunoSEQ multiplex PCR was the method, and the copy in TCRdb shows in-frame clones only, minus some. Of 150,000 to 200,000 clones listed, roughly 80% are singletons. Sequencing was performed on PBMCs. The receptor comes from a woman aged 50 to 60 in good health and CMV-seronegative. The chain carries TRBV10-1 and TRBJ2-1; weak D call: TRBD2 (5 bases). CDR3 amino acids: CASSSGPRGEQFF. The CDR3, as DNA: TGCGCCAGCTCTTCCGGGCCCCGGGGTGAGCAGTTCTTC.